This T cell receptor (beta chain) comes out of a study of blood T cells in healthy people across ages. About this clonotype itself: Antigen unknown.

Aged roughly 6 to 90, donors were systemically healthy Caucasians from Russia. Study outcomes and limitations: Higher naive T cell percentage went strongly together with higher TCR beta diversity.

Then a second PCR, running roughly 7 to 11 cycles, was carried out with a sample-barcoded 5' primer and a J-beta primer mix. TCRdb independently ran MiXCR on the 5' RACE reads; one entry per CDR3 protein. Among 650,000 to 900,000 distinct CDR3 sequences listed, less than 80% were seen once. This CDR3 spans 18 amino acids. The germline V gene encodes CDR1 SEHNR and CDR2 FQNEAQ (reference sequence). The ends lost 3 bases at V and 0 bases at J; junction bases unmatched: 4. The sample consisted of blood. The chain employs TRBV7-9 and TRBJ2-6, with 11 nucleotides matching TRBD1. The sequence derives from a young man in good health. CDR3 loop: CASSFGTGGPSGANVLTF. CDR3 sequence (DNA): TGTGCCAGCAGCTTTGGGACAGGGGGACCCTCTGGGGCCAACGTCCTGACTTTC.